These 17 T cell receptor beta chains came from one sample sequenced in a study of cytomegalovirus exposure and HLA in healthy donors. A multiplex PCR was run with 60 Vbeta primers and 13 Jbeta primers. Profiling relied on immunoSEQ multiplex PCR, and the TCRdb table lists in-frame clones only, not all of them. This table holds 80,000 or so clones, over 60% found once. The sequenced material came from PBMCs. These receptors were obtained from a woman in her thirties or forties in good health and CMV-seropositive.

The CDR3 loop is CASSLELAGSNTGELFF. The CDR3 DNA reads as TGTGCCAGCAGCTTGGAACTAGCGGGAAGTAACACCGGGGAGCTGTTTTTT. The chain joins TRBV5-6 to TRBJ2-2; 10 bases match TRBD2. Per the germline V gene, CDR1 is SGHDT and CDR2 is YYEEEE. The CDR3 extends over 17 amino acids. J was trimmed by 2 bases and V by 0 bases; bases with no gene match: 4.

The genes are TRBV7-8 and TRBJ1-1, with D hard to call. Looked up from germline, CDR1 is SGHVS and CDR2 is FQNEAQ. The CDR3 contains 14 residues. Trimming shortened V by 5 bases and J by 0 bases, and 10 bases separated the two germline ends. CDR3 protein: CASSATEMNTEAFF. The CDR3 coding sequence is TGTGCCAGCAGCGCTACAGAGATGAACACTGAAGCTTTCTTT.

The chain is built from TRBV30 and TRBJ2-1, with 7 bases that match TRBD2. Germline values: CDR1 GTSNPN, CDR2 SVGIG (reference sequence). Losses at the gene ends were 6 bases for V and 5 bases for J; bases not matched to a gene: 19. The length of the CDR3 is 17 residues. DNA for the CDR3: TGTGCCTGCCTTTTAGGCGGGGGAAATTCCGGGCACAATGAGCAGTTCTTC. It specifies CACLLGGGNSGHNEQFF.

The J gene is TRBJ2-7, the V gene TRBV9; 11 nucleotides align to TRBD1. Germline CDR1 is SGDLS and CDR2 is YYNGEE. The V and J ends lost 3 bases and 3 bases, in that order; junction bases with no gene match: 5. The CDR3 runs to 15 residues. The CDR3 here is CASSEGTGGLYEQYF. Written as DNA, the CDR3 is TGTGCCAGCAGCGAGGGGACAGGGGGTCTCTACGAGCAGTACTTC.

This CDR3 reads CASSPGTSGGYEQFF. The CDR3 DNA is TGTGCCAGCAGCCCTGGGACTAGCGGGGGCTATGAGCAGTTCTTC. The gene calls are TRBV5-4 and TRBJ2-1, with 14 bases matching TRBD2. This CDR3 contains 15 residues. V gave up 4 bases and J gave up 8 bases; unmatched junction bases: 5. Per the germline V gene, CDR1 is SGHNT and CDR2 is YYREEE (reference sequence).

In its sample, this clone was seen once. The V call is TRBV29-1, the J call TRBJ2-1; TRBD2 matches at 10 bases. The ends lost 4 bases at V and 1 base at J; junction bases unmatched: 13. Germline loops: CDR1 SQVTM, CDR2 ANQGSEA. CDR3 length: 18 residues. DNA for the CDR3: TGCAGCGTTGTGGCGGGTCTAGCGGGAGCCAGATCCTACAATGAGCAGTTCTTC. Protein sequence: CSVVAGLAGARSYNEQFF.

The chain joins TRBV19 to TRBJ2-3; no definite D call. V shed 5 bases and J shed 2 bases, with 5 bases lying between them. This CDR3 contains 12 residues. Germline loops: CDR1 LNHDA, CDR2 SQIVND (reference sequence). The CDR3 nucleotides read TGTGCCAGTAGTCCAAACACAGATACGCAGTATTTT. Amino acid sequence: CASSPNTDTQYF.

The CDR3 here is CASSLGAGQETQYF. The CDR3 DNA follows: TGTGCCAGCAGCTTAGGTGCAGGGCAAGAGACCCAGTACTTC. The chain employs TRBV7-9 and TRBJ2-5, with D possibly being TRBD1 (5 bases). The CDR3 has 14 residues. Trimming pared 1 base from V and 2 bases from J, leaving 8 bases between. Germline CDR1 and CDR2: SEHNR and FQNEAQ (reference sequence).

The J gene is TRBJ2-1, the V gene TRBV19, with D tentatively TRBD2 (6 bases). Per germline, CDR1 LNHDA and CDR2 SQIVND (reference sequence). This CDR3 has 12 residues. The V end lost 3 bases, the J end lost 8 bases, and 8 bases lay between the germline ends. The CDR3 region is CASSIGGYEQFF. The DNA for the CDR3 is TGTGCCAGTAGTATCGGGGGTTATGAGCAGTTCTTC.

This clone was detected only a few times. The chain recombines TRBV29-1 with TRBJ2-7, with 7 bases that match TRBD1. Germline CDR1 and CDR2: SQVTM and ANQGSEA. The ends lost 5 bases at V and 0 bases at J; junction bases unmatched: 4. This CDR3 is built from 13 residues. Here the CDR3 reads CSVWDRNSYEQYF. The DNA for the CDR3 is TGCAGCGTTTGGGACAGAAACTCCTACGAGCAGTACTTC.

The V and J genes are TRBV4-3 and TRBJ1-1, with D unresolved. The germline CDR1 and CDR2 sequences are LGHNA and YSLEER. The CDR3 runs 13 residues. The germline V and J ends were trimmed by 0 bases and 4 bases, with 6 bases remaining between them. CDR3 sequence: CASSQDYFTEAFF. The DNA of the CDR3 is TGCGCCAGCAGCCAAGATTATTTCACTGAAGCTTTCTTT.

The chain has TRBV19 and TRBJ1-2; 7 nucleotides line up with TRBD1. In germline, CDR1 is LNHDA, CDR2 SQIVND (reference sequence). With 7 bases clipped from V and 3 bases from J, the junction kept 11 bases outside the gene matches. The CDR3 covers 15 residues. The CDR3 DNA sequence: TGTGCCAGTACCGCCGGGAGGGGGCTCGACTATGGCTACACCTTC. It specifies CASTAGRGLDYGYTF.

The chain recombines TRBV6-5 with TRBJ1-4, with 8 bases fitting TRBD1. There are 13 residues in the CDR3. The germline V gene encodes CDR1 MNHEY and CDR2 SVGAGI. With 10 bases clipped from V and 3 bases from J, the junction kept 4 bases outside the gene matches. CDR3 loop: CATRGLANEKLFF. The DNA for the CDR3 is TGTGCCACCAGGGGGCTGGCTAATGAAAAACTGTTTTTT.

The J gene is TRBJ2-7, the V gene TRBV27, with 8 nucleotides matching TRBD1. The CDR3 contains 15 residues. Germline-derived CDR1 and CDR2 are MNHEY and SMNVEV (reference sequence). V shed 6 bases and J 0 bases; nucleotides not matched to a gene: 7. CDR3 nucleotides: TGTGCCAGCAGGGAACAGGGGGTAATCTCCTACGAGCAGTACTTC. Protein sequence: CASREQGVISYEQYF.

This chain uses TRBV19 with TRBJ2-2; D may be TRBD1 (6 bases). This CDR3 has 15 residues. CDR1 is LNHDA and CDR2 is SQIVND in the germline V gene (reference sequence). V was cut by 10 bases and J by 4 bases, with 19 bases left in between. CDR3 amino acids: CATTEGGGITGELFF. The CDR3 DNA follows: TGTGCCACAACGGAAGGGGGTGGAATCACCGGGGAGCTGTTTTTT.

This clone was picked up a small number of times. The chain links TRBV7-9 to TRBJ1-4, with D unclear. The CDR3 covers 15 residues. Between the trimmed V and J ends, which lost 3 bases and 0 bases, there was a span of 8 bases. Germline loops: CDR1 SEHNR, CDR2 FQNEAQ (reference sequence). CDR3 bases: TGTGCCAGCAGCTTCCCTGCTACAACTAATGAAAAACTGTTTTTT. This gives the protein CASSFPATTNEKLFF.

The J gene is TRBJ2-7, the V gene TRBV4-2, with TRBD2 matching 11 bases. The V gene end was trimmed by 1 base and the J gene end by 5 bases; junction bases not matched to a gene: 10. The CDR3 length is 17 residues. CDR1 and CDR2 from the germline V gene are LGHNA and YNFKEQ. In DNA, the CDR3 is TGTGCCAGCAGCCAAGGGGCTAGCGGGGGGCCCAGGGACGAGCAGTACTTC. Its translation: CASSQGASGGPRDEQYF.